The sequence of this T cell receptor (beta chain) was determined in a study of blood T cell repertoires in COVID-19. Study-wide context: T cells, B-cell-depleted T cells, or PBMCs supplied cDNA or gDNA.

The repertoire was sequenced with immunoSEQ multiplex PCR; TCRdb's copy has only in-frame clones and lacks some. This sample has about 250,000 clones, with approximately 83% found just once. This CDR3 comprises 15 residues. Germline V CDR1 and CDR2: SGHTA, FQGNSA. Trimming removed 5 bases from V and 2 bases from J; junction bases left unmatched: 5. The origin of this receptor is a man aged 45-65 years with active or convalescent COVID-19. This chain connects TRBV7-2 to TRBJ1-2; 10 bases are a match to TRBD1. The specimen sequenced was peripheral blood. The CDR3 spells CASSPRTGGNYGYTF. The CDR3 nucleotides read TGTGCCAGCAGCCCAAGGACAGGGGGGAACTATGGCTACACCTTC. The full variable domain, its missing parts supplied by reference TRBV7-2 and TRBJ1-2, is GAGVSQSPSNKVTEKGKDVELRCDPISGHTALYWYRQSLGQGLEFLIYFQGNSAPDKSGLPSDRFSAERTGGSVSTLTIQRTQQEDSAVYLCASSPRTGGNYGYTFGSGTRLTVV.